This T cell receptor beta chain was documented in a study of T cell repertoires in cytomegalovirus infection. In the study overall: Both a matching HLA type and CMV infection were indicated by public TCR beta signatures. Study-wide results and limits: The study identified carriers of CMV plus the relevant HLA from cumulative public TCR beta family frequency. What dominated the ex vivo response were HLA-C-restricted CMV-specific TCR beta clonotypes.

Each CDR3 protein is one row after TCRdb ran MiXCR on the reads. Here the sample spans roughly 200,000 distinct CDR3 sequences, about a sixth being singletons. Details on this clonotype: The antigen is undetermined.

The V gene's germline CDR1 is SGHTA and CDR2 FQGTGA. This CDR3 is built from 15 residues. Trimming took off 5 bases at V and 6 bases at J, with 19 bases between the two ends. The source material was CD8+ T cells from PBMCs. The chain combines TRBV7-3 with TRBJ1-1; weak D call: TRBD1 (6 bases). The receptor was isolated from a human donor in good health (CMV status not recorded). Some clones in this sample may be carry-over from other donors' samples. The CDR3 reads CASSAGGHQFSEAFF. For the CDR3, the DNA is TGTGCCAGCAGCGCCGGGGGACATCAGTTCTCTGAAGCTTTCTTT.